Here is one TCR beta chain with its context. This clone's antigen is unknown. There are no base qualities to consult, and no much larger clone falls within one base. These data belong to a study of T cells in Graves' hyperthyroidism and ophthalmopathy (dated by TCRdb to about 2019). As for the study more broadly: Peripheral blood samples were taken at the time of initial diagnosis, prior to any treatment. To identify TCR V-J signatures that set the groups apart, the researchers used a discovery cohort of 100 patients, made up of 43 with Graves' ophthalmopathy and some 55 with stable Graves' hyperthyroidism. Whether ophthalmopathy could be predicted prospectively was tested in an independent validation cohort made up of approximately 19 hyperthyroidism patients plus 17 patients who later progressed to ophthalmopathy. The 100 discovery patients were divided at random into training and test sets in a 7:3 ratio. In addition, the study compared T-cell repertoires in thyroid tissue and in blood from several Graves' hyperthyroidism patients. Following sampling, methimazole starting at 30 mg daily was given to hyperthyroidism patients, and high-dose intravenous methylprednisolone was given to ophthalmopathy patients. The paper describes TCR Vbeta CDR3 sequencing of around 130 peripheral blood samples, made up of roughly 40 ophthalmopathy patients, around 78 hyperthyroidism patients and 17 progressor patients.

A patient counted as having stable Graves' hyperthyroidism if no progression to ophthalmopathy occurred over 18 months of follow-up. Hyperthyroidism patients were aged 18 to 65 years and newly diagnosed, with disease duration of less than 2 months. The study excluded patients with uncontrolled infections, other autoimmune diseases, pregnancy or lactation. Diagnoses were based on clinical symptoms, serum thyroxine and TRAb, thyroid ultrasound and orbital computed tomography. Ficoll-Paque density gradient centrifugation was used to isolate PBMCs from about 10 ml of fresh peripheral blood. Total RNA was extracted using Trizol reagent, and RNA quality was assessed on an Agilent 2100 Bioanalyzer. The TCR beta CDR3 regions were amplified from RNA transcripts. The TCR CDR3 was subjected to a first round of RT-PCR using the HTBI primer set and the Qiagen OneStep RT-PCR kit. Libraries were constructed in a second round of multiplex PCR, after which size selection and purification were performed. Sequencing of the libraries was done on an Illumina HiSeq2000 using paired-end 100 bp reads. In the authors' own workflow: Raw data were processed with SOAPnuke, discarding reads with adapters, uncalled bases, mean Phred below 15, or no exact constant-primer or identifier match. High-quality paired reads were merged using COPE v1.2.5, and each unique nucleotide sequence was defined as a clonotype. MiTCR v1.1 was used to align the clonotypes against IMGT TRBV, TRBD and TRBJ reference segments. The analysis included only V-J combinations with a frequency above 0.0001, which together covered roughly 99% of the repertoires. The TCS score was defined as F50 (clonal expansion) divided by E x V (chaos), with BLOSUM62-based TCRdist calculated between CDR3 peptides within each V-J. Welch's t-statistics and random forest reduced roughly 500 V-J features to roughly 13, which were used in a naive Bayes classifier (R e1071). The public reads were run again by TCRdb, first through fastp at Q25 and then through MiXCR, and only productive beta chains were kept. Each CDR3 protein appears once, grouped with its most common genes and DNA. These V and J calls are TCRdb output, not the study's own analysis. The sample table holds approximately 630,000 distinct CDR3 sequences, of which 16% were seen once. The top ten hold less than 4.5% of the sample.

V and J are trimmed by 4 bases and 5 bases, and the gene matches miss 6 bases of the junction. CDR1 LGHDT and CDR2 YNNKEL were looked up in the germline V gene (reference sequence). CDR3 length: 15 amino acids, cysteine to phenylalanine. Only the CDR3 portion is preserved as DNA: 45 bases, with reading frame beginning at the first base. Broader findings and caveats from the paper: Sample size was not statistically predetermined, and blinding of investigators to group allocation was not performed. During validation, the model predicted progression to ophthalmopathy a median of approximately 7 months ahead of onset, with almost 71% sensitivity and 72% to 85% specificity. In cross-validation, a model built on a 13 V-J signature told ophthalmopathy apart from stable hyperthyroidism with 87.88% sensitivity and about 81% specificity, and in testing the same model reached 80%/75%. Most expanded thyroid clonotypes (frequency above 0.001) were also found in blood, which suggests that blood repertoires may mirror thyroid immune responses.

The chain uses TRBV3-1 and TRBJ2-1, with 9 bases aligning to TRBD2. This receptor was obtained from a woman aged 25 to 39 with Graves' hyperthyroidism. Sequencing input: blood. The DNA sequence is as follows: TGTGCCAGCAGCCCGGGACTAGCTACCCACAATGAGCAGTTCTTC. Translated, it gives CASSPGLATHNEQFF.